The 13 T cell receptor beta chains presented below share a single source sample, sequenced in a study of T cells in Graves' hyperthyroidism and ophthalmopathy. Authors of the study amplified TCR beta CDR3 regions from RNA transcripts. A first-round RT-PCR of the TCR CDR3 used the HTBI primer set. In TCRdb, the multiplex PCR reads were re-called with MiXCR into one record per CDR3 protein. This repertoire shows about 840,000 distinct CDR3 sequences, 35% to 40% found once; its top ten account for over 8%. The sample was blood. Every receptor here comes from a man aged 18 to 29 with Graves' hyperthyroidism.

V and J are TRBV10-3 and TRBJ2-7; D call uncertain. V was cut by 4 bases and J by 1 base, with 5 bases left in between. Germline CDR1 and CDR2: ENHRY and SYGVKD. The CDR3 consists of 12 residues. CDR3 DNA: TGTGCCATCAGTGGGGAATCCTACGAGCAGTACTTC. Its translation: CAISGESYEQYF.

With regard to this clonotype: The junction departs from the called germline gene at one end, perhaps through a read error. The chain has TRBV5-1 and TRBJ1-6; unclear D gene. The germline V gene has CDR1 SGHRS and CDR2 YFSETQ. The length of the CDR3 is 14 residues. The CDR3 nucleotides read TGCGCCAGCACCGCGATTGCTGGGTGGTCACCCCCCCACTTT. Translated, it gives CASTAIAGWSPPHF.

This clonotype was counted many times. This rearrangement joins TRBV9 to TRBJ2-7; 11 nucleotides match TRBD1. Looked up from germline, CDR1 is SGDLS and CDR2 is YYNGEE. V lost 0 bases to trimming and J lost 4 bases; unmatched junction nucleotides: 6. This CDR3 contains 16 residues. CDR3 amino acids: CASSVEAGTGGYEQYF. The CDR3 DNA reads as TGTGCCAGCAGCGTAGAAGCCGGGACAGGGGGGTACGAGCAGTACTTC.

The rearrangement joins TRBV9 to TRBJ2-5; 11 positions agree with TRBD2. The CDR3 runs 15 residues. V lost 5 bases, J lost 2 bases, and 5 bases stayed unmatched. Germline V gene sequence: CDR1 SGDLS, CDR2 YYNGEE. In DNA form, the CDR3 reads TGTGCCAGCAGAGAGGGACTAGCGGATCAAGAGACCCAGTACTTC. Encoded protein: CASREGLADQETQYF.

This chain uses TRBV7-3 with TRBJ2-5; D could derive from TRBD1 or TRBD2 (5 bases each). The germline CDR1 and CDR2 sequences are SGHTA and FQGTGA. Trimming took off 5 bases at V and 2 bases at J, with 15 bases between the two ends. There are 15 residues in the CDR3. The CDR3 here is CASSPGLDNQETQYF. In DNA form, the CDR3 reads TGTGCCAGCAGCCCCGGACTGGACAATCAAGAGACCCAGTACTTC.

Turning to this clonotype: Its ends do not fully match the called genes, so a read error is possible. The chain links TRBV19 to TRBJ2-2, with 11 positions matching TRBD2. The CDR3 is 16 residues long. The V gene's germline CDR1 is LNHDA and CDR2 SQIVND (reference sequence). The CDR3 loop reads CASSIAGGPVTGELFF. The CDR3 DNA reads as TGTGCCAGTAGCATAGCGGGAGGGCCGGTCACCGGGGAGCTGTTTTTT.

CDR3 sequence: CAISEPNRDDGYTF. The DNA for the CDR3 is TGTGCCATCAGTGAGCCTAACAGGGACGATGGCTACACCTTC. The gene calls are TRBV10-3 and TRBJ1-2; the D gene is possibly TRBD1 (6 bases). The CDR3 length is 14 residues. Germline CDR1 and CDR2: ENHRY and SYGVKD. The V end was cut by 2 bases, the J end by 6 bases, with 13 bases between.

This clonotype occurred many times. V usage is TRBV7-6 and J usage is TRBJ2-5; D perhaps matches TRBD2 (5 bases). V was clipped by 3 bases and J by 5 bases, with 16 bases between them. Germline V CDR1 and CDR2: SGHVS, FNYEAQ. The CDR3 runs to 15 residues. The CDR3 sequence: CASSFPEAAAETQYF. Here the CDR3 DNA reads TGTGCCAGCAGCTTTCCAGAAGCAGCGGCGGAGACCCAGTACTTC.

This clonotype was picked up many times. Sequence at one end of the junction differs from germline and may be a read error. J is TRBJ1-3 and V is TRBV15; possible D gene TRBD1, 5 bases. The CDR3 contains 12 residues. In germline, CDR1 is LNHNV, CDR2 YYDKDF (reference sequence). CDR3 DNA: TGTGCCACCAGCAGAGAAGGGGTTATCAAGGGGTTT. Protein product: CATSREGVIKGF.

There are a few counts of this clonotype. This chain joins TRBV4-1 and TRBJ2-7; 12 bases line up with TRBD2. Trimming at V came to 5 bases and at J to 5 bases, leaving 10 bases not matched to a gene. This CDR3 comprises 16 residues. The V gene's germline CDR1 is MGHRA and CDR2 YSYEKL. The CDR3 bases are TGCGCCAGCAGCAACCTCGGACTAGCGGGACCCCACGAGCAGTACTTC. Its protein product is CASSNLGLAGPHEQYF.

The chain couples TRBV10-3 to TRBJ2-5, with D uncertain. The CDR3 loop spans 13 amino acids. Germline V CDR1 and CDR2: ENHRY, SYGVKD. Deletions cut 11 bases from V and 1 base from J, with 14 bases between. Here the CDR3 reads CAGSSEPQETQYF. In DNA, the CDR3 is TGTGCCGGGTCATCGGAGCCCCAAGAGACCCAGTACTTC.

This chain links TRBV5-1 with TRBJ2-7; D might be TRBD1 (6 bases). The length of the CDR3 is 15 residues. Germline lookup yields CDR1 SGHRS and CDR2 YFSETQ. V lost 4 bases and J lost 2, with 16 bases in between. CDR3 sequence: CASSQDWGRPYEQYF. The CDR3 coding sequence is TGCGCCAGCAGCCAAGATTGGGGGCGCCCCTACGAGCAGTACTTC.

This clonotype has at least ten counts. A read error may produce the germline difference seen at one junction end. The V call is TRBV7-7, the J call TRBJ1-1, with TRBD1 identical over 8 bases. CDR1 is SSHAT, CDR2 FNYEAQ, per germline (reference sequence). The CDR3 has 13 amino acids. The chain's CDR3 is CASSSQQGAEAFF. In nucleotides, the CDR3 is TGTGCTAGCAGCTCGCAACAGGGGGCTGAAGCTTTCTTT.